These T cell receptor beta chains were read from a single sample in a study of blood T cell repertoires in COVID-19. This table comes from immunoSEQ multiplex PCR, and its TCRdb copy is limited to in-frame clones, with some not included. The data hold tens of thousands of clones, with approximately 78% observed a single time. The sequencing sample was made of peripheral blood. The receptors come from a woman aged 55-69 years with acute or convalescent COVID-19. The CDR3 runs from the conserved cysteine through the conserved F or W. The order of the fields is V gene, J gene, D gene, CDR3 protein, CDR3 DNA. The D gene is left open where the match is weak.

TRBV19	TRBJ2-2	TRBD1	CASSPTGGTGELFF	TGTGCCAGTAGCCCGACAGGGGGCACCGGGGAGCTGTTTTTT
TRBV7-2	TRBJ2-5	TRBD2	CASSSFSGGQGETQYF	TGTGCCAGCAGTTCTTTTAGCGGGGGGCAGGGAGAGACCCAGTACTTC
TRBV6-5	TRBJ2-1	.	CASSYSGAGEYNEQFF	TGTGCCAGCAGTTACTCAGGAGCGGGCGAGTACAATGAGCAGTTCTTC
TRBV9	TRBJ2-1	TRBD2	CASSEGRGAYNEQFF	TGTGCCAGCAGCGAAGGTCGGGGGGCCTACAATGAGCAGTTCTTC
TRBV9	TRBJ1-4	.	CASSQALDRNEKLFF	TGTGCCAGCAGCCAAGCCCTTGACAGAAATGAAAAACTGTTTTTT
TRBV19	TRBJ1-1	TRBD1	CASSTGQGWTEAFF	TGTGCCAGTAGTACGGGACAGGGCTGGACTGAAGCTTTCTTT
TRBV2	TRBJ1-1	.	CATRSWTEAFF	TGTGCCACTCGCAGTTGGACTGAAGCTTTCTTT
TRBV12-3/TRBV12-4	TRBJ2-3	TRBD1	CASSRGQADTQYF	TGTGCCAGCAGTCGGGGACAGGCGGATACGCAGTATTTT
TRBV19	TRBJ1-1	.	CASSGQRNTEAFF	TGTGCCAGTAGTGGACAGAGGAACACTGAAGCTTTCTTT
TRBV19	TRBJ1-1	TRBD1	CASTHPRGQGPWGTEAFF	TGTGCCAGTACGCACCCAAGGGGACAGGGGCCGTGGGGGACTGAAGCTTTCTTT
TRBV27	TRBJ2-7	.	CASSLRGQGDFYEQYF	TGTGCCAGCAGTTTAAGGGGGCAGGGGGACTTCTACGAGCAGTACTTC
TRBV10-3	TRBJ2-3	TRBD2	CAISEFSGGVGTDTQYF	TGTGCCATCAGTGAATTTTCCGGGGGGGTTGGGACAGATACGCAGTATTTT
TRBV30	TRBJ1-2	TRBD1	CAWSLGQGGGYTF	TGTGCCTGGAGTTTGGGACAGGGGGGTGGCTACACCTTC
TRBV15	TRBJ2-7	TRBD1	CATGQETYEQYF	TGTGCCACCGGACAGGAAACCTACGAGCAGTACTTC
TRBV27	TRBJ2-5	TRBD1	CASSLSGRDSTQETQYF	TGTGCCAGCAGTTTATCGGGTAGGGACAGTACCCAAGAGACCCAGTACTTC